These 12 T cell receptor beta chains were all obtained from the same sample, sequenced in a study of CD8 T cells in ankylosing spondylitis. Each CDR3 protein is one row after TCRdb ran MiXCR on the 5' RACE reads. This table holds some 240,000 distinct CDR3 sequences, 18% found once. The material sequenced was blood, either unsorted or a sorted T cell fraction (not recorded which). The receptors come from a male donor with ankylosing spondylitis or in good health (not recorded which).

This clonotype was detected a few times. V and J are TRBV7-3 and TRBJ2-1, with D perhaps TRBD2 (6 bases). Trimming stripped 2 bases from V and 3 bases from J, with 11 bases between. The CDR3 has 15 residues. Germline lookup yields CDR1 SGHTA and CDR2 FQGTGA. The CDR3 reads CASSLQSGFYNEQFF. CDR3 nucleotides: TGTGCCAGCAGCTTACAGAGCGGGTTCTACAATGAGCAGTTCTTC. Complete variable domain (other parts from reference TRBV7-3 and TRBJ2-1): GAGVSQTPSNKVTEKGKYVELRCDPISGHTALYWYRQSLGQGPEFLIYFQGTGAADDSGLPNDRFFAVRPEGSVSTLKIQRTERGDSAVYLCASSLQSGFYNEQFFGPGTRLTVL.

A remark on this clonotype: The junction does not match germline at one end; this may be a read error. V gene TRBV10-3 combines with J gene TRBJ2-1, with TRBD2 matching over 9 bases. There are 12 residues in the CDR3. Germline assignment: CDR1 ENHRY and CDR2 SYGVKD. CDR3 sequence (DNA): TGTACCATCAGTGAAGTGACTAGCGGGCAGTTCTTC. Translation: CTISEVTSGQFF.

This clonotype turned up a few times. The V and J genes are TRBV29-1 and TRBJ2-5; a possible D gene is TRBD2 (5 bases). The CDR3 spans 12 residues. CDR1 is SQVTM and CDR2 is ANQGSEA in the germline V gene. With 3 bases removed from V and 3 bases from J, the gap between germline ends came to 8 bases. CDR3 residues: CSVDFGEETQYF. CDR3 bases: TGCAGCGTTGATTTCGGGGAAGAGACCCAGTACTTC. Variable domain in full (rest from reference TRBV29-1 and TRBJ2-5): SAVISQKPSRDICQRGTSLTIQCQVDSQVTMMFWYRQQPGQSLTLIATANQGSEATYESGFVIDKFPISRPNLTFSTLTVSNMSPEDSSIYLCSVDFGEETQYFGPGTRLLVL.

This clonotype was seen ten or more times. The V call is TRBV4-1, the J call TRBJ2-7; possibly TRBD1 or TRBD2 for D (5 bases each). The CDR3 length is 17 residues. V lost 3 bases and J lost 0, with 18 bases in between. CDR1 and CDR2 (germline): MGHRA, YSYEKL. The CDR3 nucleotides are TGCGCCAGCAGCCACTCCCCCGGGGCCGTAAGCTCCTACGAGCAGTACTTC. Amino acids: CASSHSPGAVSSYEQYF.

The J gene is TRBJ2-7, the V gene TRBV29-1; D call uncertain. The CDR3 runs to 12 residues. CDR1 and CDR2 (germline): SQVTM, ANQGSEA. The ends were cut back, 4 bases at V and 2 bases at J, with 9 bases in the middle. CDR3 coding DNA: TGCAGCGTTGGTGTCCAGACCTACGAGCAGTACTTC. This gives the protein CSVGVQTYEQYF.

V gene TRBV6-2 or TRBV6-3 combines with J gene TRBJ2-1; D is ambiguous. The germline CDR1 and CDR2 sequences are MNHEY and SVGEGT. CDR3 length: 16 amino acids. Trimming left V 1 base short and J 1 base short, with 11 bases between. The DNA for the CDR3 is TGTGCCAGCAGTTACTTTACTACTCCTTCCTACAATGAGCAGTTCTTC. This translates into CASSYFTTPSYNEQFF.

This sequence joins TRBV20-1 and TRBJ2-1; 7 bases are a match to TRBD2. Germline CDR1 and CDR2: DFQATT and SNEGSKA (reference sequence). J gave up 5 bases and V 0 bases, and 7 bases lay outside the gene matches. This CDR3 is 15 amino acids long. The CDR3 coding sequence is TGCAGTGCTAGAGATCTGCTAGCGGAGCACAATGAGCAGTTCTTC. Its protein product is CSARDLLAEHNEQFF.

This clonotype was counted between two and nine times. The chain carries TRBV3-1 and TRBJ2-7; D could derive from TRBD1 or TRBD2 (5 bases each). This CDR3 contains 16 residues. Trimming left V 4 bases short and J 0 bases short, with 16 bases between. Germline-derived CDR1 and CDR2 are LGHDT and YNNKEL (reference sequence). CDR3 amino acids: CASSPGTDVFSYEQYF. CDR3 coding DNA: TGTGCCAGCAGCCCCGGGACGGATGTTTTCTCCTACGAGCAGTACTTC.

This clonotype was counted a few times. This rearrangement joins TRBV12-3 or TRBV12-4 to TRBJ1-5, with TRBD1 identical over 9 bases. This CDR3 has 18 amino acids. V gave up 1 base and J gave up 0 bases; unmatched junction bases: 7. This chain's CDR3 is CASSLGGTGSYSNQPQHF. CDR3 sequence (DNA): TGTGCCAGCAGTTTAGGTGGGACAGGGAGTTATAGCAATCAGCCCCAGCATTTT.

This chain joins TRBV20-1 and TRBJ2-7; D not certain. Trimming removed 0 bases at V and 2 bases at J, with 11 bases between. Germline loops: CDR1 DFQATT, CDR2 SNEGSKA (reference sequence). The CDR3 sequence is 14 residues long. The CDR3 region has the DNA TGCAGTGCTAGAGATGCGGAAGGAACCTACGAGCAGTACTTC. It encodes CSARDAEGTYEQYF.

The gene calls are TRBV27 and TRBJ2-1, with D possibly matching TRBD2 (5 bases). This CDR3 has 14 amino acids. V was clipped by 1 base and J by 9 bases, with 13 bases between them. The germline V gene has CDR1 MNHEY and CDR2 SMNVEV (reference sequence). The CDR3 DNA reads as TGTGCCAGCAGTTTATACCCCCGGGGATTTGAGCAGTTCTTC. This translates into CASSLYPRGFEQFF.

The sample holds a few counts of this clonotype. The V call is TRBV19, the J call TRBJ1-1; D not resolved. CDR1 is LNHDA and CDR2 is SQIVND in the germline V gene (reference sequence). The CDR3 consists of 16 residues. Deletions cut 0 bases from V and 0 bases from J, with 11 bases between. CDR3 coding DNA: TGTGCCAGTAGTATAGATCCGACGGGCCTGAACACTGAAGCTTTCTTT. Encoded protein: CASSIDPTGLNTEAFF.